Below are 32 T cell receptor beta chains sequenced from a single sample in a study of cytotoxic CD8 clonotypes in ibrutinib-treated CLL. Generated by immunoSEQ multiplex PCR, the TCRdb table keeps only in-frame clones and is missing some. Among about 300,000 clones, 70% to 80% were seen once, and the ten largest hold around 6%. The sample in question was PBMCs, obtained at disease progression, from a patient treated with ibrutinib. These receptors were taken from a human donor with chronic lymphocytic leukemia.

This chain joins TRBV5-1 and TRBJ2-5, with D maybe TRBD1 (6 bases). Per the germline V gene, CDR1 is SGHRS and CDR2 is YFSETQ. V was trimmed by 3 bases and J by 1 base, leaving 10 bases between them. The CDR3 has 14 amino acids. Here the CDR3 DNA reads TGCGCCAGCAGCTCGTGGACAGCCCAAGAGACCCAGTACTTC. Its translation is CASSSWTAQETQYF.

With regard to this clone: The same CDR3 also results from other DNA sequences found in this sample. The chain joins TRBV27 to TRBJ2-7; D assignment may be TRBD1 or TRBD2 (5 bases each). The V and J ends lost 2 bases and 1 base respectively, with 9 bases between them. The CDR3 loop spans 14 amino acids. CDR1 and CDR2 (germline): MNHEY, SMNVEV (reference sequence). CDR3 sequence: CASSLGGSSYEQYF. CDR3 sequence (DNA): TGTGCCAGCAGTTTAGGGGGTTCTTCCTACGAGCAGTACTTC.

The table lists this clone with a few counts. V is TRBV10-3 and J is TRBJ2-1; no clear D. CDR1 and CDR2 (germline): ENHRY, SYGVKD. V was clipped by 3 bases and J by 2 bases, with 8 bases between them. The CDR3 covers 14 residues. The CDR3 DNA follows: TGTGCCATCAGTGATGACGGACCCTACAATGAGCAGTTCTTC. Its translation: CAISDDGPYNEQFF.

This clone was picked up one time. The rearrangement links TRBV5-1 to TRBJ2-7; D is unresolved. The CDR3 is made up of 13 amino acids. Trimming shortened V by 5 bases and J by 6 bases, and 15 bases separated the two germline ends. Germline V lookup: CDR1 SGHRS, CDR2 YFSETQ. The CDR3 spells CASRTQELGEQYF. DNA of the CDR3: TGCGCCAGCAGAACGCAGGAATTAGGCGAGCAGTACTTC.

The chain couples TRBV18 to TRBJ2-5; possibly TRBD2 for D (5 bases). The CDR3 runs to 14 residues. Trimming took 3 bases from V and 4 from J, leaving 12 bases between them. Germline V CDR1 and CDR2: KGHSH, LQKENI. CDR3 residues: CASSPLRGPETQYF. The CDR3 DNA reads as TGTGCCAGCTCACCCCTGCGCGGGCCAGAGACCCAGTACTTC.

This clone appeared a few times. The chain uses TRBV6-6 and TRBJ2-7; D may match TRBD1 or TRBD2 (5 bases each). Germline assignment: CDR1 MNHNY and CDR2 SVGAGI (reference sequence). The germline V and J ends were trimmed by 8 bases and 0 bases, with 20 bases remaining between them. This CDR3 region has 16 residues. The CDR3 bases are TGTGCCAGCGGAACACTGGGACGGAGAGTCTCCTACGAGCAGTACTTC. It is translated as CASGTLGRRVSYEQYF.

The chain's CDR3 is CASSLGQGARYTF. CDR3 DNA sequence: TGTGCCAGCAGTTTGGGTCAGGGGGCACGCTACACCTTC. The chain has TRBV28 and TRBJ1-2, with 8 nucleotides matching TRBD1. The CDR3 runs 13 residues. Germline-derived CDR1 and CDR2 are MDHEN and SYDVKM. J gave up 9 bases and V 3 bases, and 6 bases lay outside the gene matches.

This chain connects TRBV27 to TRBJ1-5; no clear D. The length of the CDR3 is 13 residues. Germline loops: CDR1 MNHEY, CDR2 SMNVEV (reference sequence). V dropped 5 bases and J dropped 3 bases, with 8 bases sitting between them. CDR3 protein: CASSPRYNQPQHF. CDR3 coding DNA: TGTGCCAGCAGTCCGAGATACAATCAGCCCCAGCATTTT.

V is TRBV27 and J is TRBJ2-7; 7 bases map to TRBD2. Germline CDR1 MNHEY, CDR2 SMNVEV (reference sequence). CDR3 size: 15 residues. J gave up 6 bases and V 5 bases, and 13 bases lay outside the gene matches. The CDR3 DNA sequence: TGTGCCAGCAGTCCGTCTTGGGACTACGGTCGCGAGCAGTACTTC. This encodes CASSPSWDYGREQYF.

This chain joins TRBV6-6 and TRBJ1-2; possibly TRBD1 for D (6 bases). Trimming took 6 bases from V and 3 from J, leaving 14 bases between them. The germline CDR1 and CDR2 sequences are MNHNY and SVGAGI (reference sequence). The length of the CDR3 is 14 residues. The CDR3, as DNA: TGTGCCAGCAGGACAGGAGGTCGATACTATGGCTACACCTTC. Translating gives CASRTGGRYYGYTF.

The chain joins TRBV9 to TRBJ2-3; maybe TRBD2 (5 bases). The CDR3 contains 13 residues. V gave up 4 bases and J gave up 7 bases, with 13 bases separating them. The germline CDR1 and CDR2 sequences are SGDLS and YYNGEE. CDR3 residues: CASSHTRGYTQYF. CDR3 in DNA: TGTGCCAGCAGCCATACCCGGGGATATACGCAGTATTTT.

The J gene is TRBJ2-5, the V gene TRBV10-1; 13 nucleotides align to TRBD2. The trim removed 4 bases at V and 2 bases at J, leaving 4 bases unmatched. The CDR3 runs 16 residues. The germline gives CDR1 WNHNN, CDR2 SYGVQD (reference sequence). The CDR3 is CASSAGLAGAQETQYF. Written as DNA, the CDR3 is TGCGCCAGCAGTGCCGGACTAGCGGGAGCTCAAGAGACCCAGTACTTC.

In this sample, this clone turned up a few times. The genes are TRBV2 and TRBJ2-1, with 7 bases identical to TRBD2. V gave up 10 bases and J gave up 10 bases; unmatched junction bases: 13. Germline-derived CDR1 and CDR2 are SNHLY and FYNNEI. CDR3 length equals 13 residues. The DNA for the CDR3 is TGTGCCACCTGCCCTGCGGGAGTCCTCGAGCAGTTCTTC. As protein: CATCPAGVLEQFF.

The rearrangement uses TRBV11-2 and TRBJ2-1, with D unclear. V shed 2 bases and J shed 0 bases, with 8 bases lying between them. The CDR3 sequence is 15 residues long. Per the germline V gene, CDR1 is SGHAT and CDR2 is FQNNGV. In nucleotides, the CDR3 is TGTGCCAGCAGCTTAACTCCAAACTCCTACAATGAGCAGTTCTTC. This sequence encodes CASSLTPNSYNEQFF.

This clone has a single count. The chain joins TRBV19 to TRBJ1-5; 10 bases align to TRBD1. Germline CDR1 reads LNHDA; CDR2 reads SQIVND (reference sequence). This CDR3 has 13 amino acids. The ends lost 5 bases at V and 8 bases at J; junction bases unmatched: 3. The CDR3 sequence is CASSDRGLKPQHF. The CDR3 DNA is TGTGCCAGTAGTGACAGGGGGCTTAAGCCCCAGCATTTT.

The genes are TRBV9 and TRBJ2-6; possible D gene TRBD2, 6 bases. The CDR3 runs to 15 residues. Germline assignment: CDR1 SGDLS and CDR2 YYNGEE. Trimming cost V 0 bases and J 8 bases, with 12 bases left between them. This CDR3 reads CASSVVPGTSNVLTF. The CDR3 region has the DNA TGTGCCAGCAGCGTAGTTCCGGGGACTTCCAACGTCCTGACTTTC.

This clone was counted a single time. The J gene is TRBJ2-2, the V gene TRBV29-1, with D perhaps given as TRBD1 or TRBD2 (5 bases each). CDR1 SQVTM and CDR2 ANQGSEA come from the germline V gene. The CDR3 sequence is 13 residues long. Trimming removed 4 bases from V and 5 bases from J, with 11 bases in between. CDR3 protein: CSVGGARTGELFF. For the CDR3, the DNA is TGCAGCGTTGGAGGGGCGAGGACCGGGGAGCTGTTTTTT.

This clone was observed a few times. The chain is built from TRBV25-1 and TRBJ2-7, with D possibly being TRBD1 (6 bases). V was shortened by 1 base and J by 6 bases, with 7 bases between the two germline ends. Germline CDR1 is MGHDK and CDR2 is SYGVNS. The CDR3 totals 12 residues. CDR3 loop: CASSESRGEQYF. DNA for the CDR3: TGTGCCAGCAGTGAATCCAGGGGCGAGCAGTACTTC.

The chain links TRBV2 to TRBJ2-7; D is ambiguous. CDR1 and CDR2 (germline): SNHLY, FYNNEI. The CDR3 is made up of 13 amino acids. The V end lost 0 bases, the J end lost 4 bases, and 7 bases lay between the germline ends. This CDR3 reads CASSEAGFYEQYF. CDR3 bases: TGTGCCAGCAGTGAAGCAGGGTTTTACGAGCAGTACTTC. The full variable domain, completed using reference TRBV2 and TRBJ2-7, is EPEVTQTPSHQVTQMGQEVILRCVPISNHLYFYWYRQILGQKVEFLVSFYNNEISEKSEIFDDQFSVERPDGSNFTLKIRSTKLEDSAMYFCASSEAGFYEQYFGPGTRLTVT.

The rearrangement joins TRBV19 to TRBJ2-7, with 11 bases identical to TRBD1. V gave up 3 bases and J gave up 3 bases; unmatched junction bases: 10. From germline, CDR1 is LNHDA and CDR2 SQIVND (reference sequence). The CDR3 is made up of 17 amino acids. CDR3 protein: CASSISDRGLRGYEQYF. The CDR3 bases are TGTGCCAGTAGTATCTCGGACAGGGGGCTACGAGGCTACGAGCAGTACTTC.

V and J are TRBV6-6 and TRBJ2-7; D remains unclear. Per germline, CDR1 MNHNY and CDR2 SVGAGI (reference sequence). Trimming removed 6 bases at V and 3 bases at J, with 6 bases between. CDR3 length: 11 amino acids. This CDR3 is CASRGVYEQYF. Here the CDR3 DNA reads TGTGCCAGCAGAGGTGTCTACGAGCAGTACTTC.

This chain links TRBV7-6 with TRBJ2-3; 12 nucleotides align to TRBD2. Germline assignment: CDR1 SGHVS and CDR2 FNYEAQ. The trim removed 5 bases at V and 6 bases at J, leaving 6 bases unmatched. The CDR3 covers 15 residues. The CDR3 DNA reads TGTGCCAGCAGCCGGACTAGCGGGACCGGGGATACGCAGTATTTT. Encoded protein: CASSRTSGTGDTQYF.

The chain uses TRBV7-3 and TRBJ2-1, with TRBD1 as a possible D gene (6 bases). The germline CDR1 and CDR2 sequences are SGHTA and FQGTGA. This CDR3 region has 15 residues. V dropped 5 bases and J dropped 3 bases, with 14 bases sitting between them. This CDR3 reads CASSASGTNYNEQFF. The CDR3 bases are TGTGCCAGCAGCGCATCCGGGACAAACTACAATGAGCAGTTCTTC.

V usage is TRBV7-2 and J usage is TRBJ2-1; D may match TRBD1 or TRBD2 (6 bases each). The CDR3 runs to 14 residues. V was clipped by 5 bases and J by 9 bases, with 17 bases between them. Germline CDR1 and CDR2: SGHTA and FQGNSA. The CDR3 reads CASSNWGAPTEQFF. The CDR3 DNA reads as TGTGCCAGCAGCAACTGGGGGGCCCCCACTGAGCAGTTCTTC. The full variable domain, its missing parts supplied by reference TRBV7-2 and TRBJ2-1, is GAGVSQSPSNKVTEKGKDVELRCDPISGHTALYWYRQSLGQGLEFLIYFQGNSAPDKSGLPSDRFSAERTGGSVSTLTIQRTQQEDSAVYLCASSNWGAPTEQFFGPGTRLTVL.

This rearrangement joins TRBV5-1 to TRBJ2-3, with TRBD2 matching over 9 bases. Trimming at V came to 3 bases and at J to 4 bases, leaving 3 bases not matched to a gene. The V gene's germline CDR1 is SGHRS and CDR2 YFSETQ. The CDR3 length is 14 residues. The CDR3 DNA sequence: TGCGCCAGCAGCTCCGGACTAGCGTCAGATACGCAGTATTTT. Its translation: CASSSGLASDTQYF.

The chain joins TRBV5-1 to TRBJ2-5; 8 bases fit TRBD2. This CDR3 region has 15 residues. CDR1 is SGHRS and CDR2 is YFSETQ in the germline V gene. V lost 6 bases and J lost 4; bases outside the gene matches: 11. For the CDR3, the DNA is TGCGCCAGCAATCTTGGCGGGAGGTTGGCAGAGACCCAGTACTTC. Amino acid sequence: CASNLGGRLAETQYF.

The rearrangement joins TRBV7-9 to TRBJ1-2, with 7 bases identical to TRBD1. The CDR3 contains 13 residues. In germline, CDR1 is SEHNR, CDR2 FQNEAQ (reference sequence). V was clipped by 3 bases and J by 6 bases; unmatched bases: 4. The CDR3 nucleotides read TGTGCCAGCAGCTTGACAGGGTCGGATGGCTACACCTTC. Encoded protein: CASSLTGSDGYTF.

This clone was observed a single time. V gene TRBV7-2 combines with J gene TRBJ2-2, with D possibly being TRBD1 (6 bases). CDR1 is SGHTA, CDR2 FQGNSA, per germline. The CDR3 extends over 15 amino acids. V was pared by 5 bases and J by 0 bases, with 10 bases between. The CDR3 is CASSLTGSNTGELFF. In DNA, the CDR3 is TGTGCCAGCAGCCTTACAGGGTCGAACACCGGGGAGCTGTTTTTT.

V gene TRBV6-5 combines with J gene TRBJ2-7; D call uncertain. Trimming removed 2 bases from V and 3 bases from J, with 11 bases in between. The CDR3 spans 14 residues. CDR1 and CDR2 (germline): MNHEY, SVGAGI. The CDR3 bases are TGTGCCAGCAGTTACGCATTGGTCGGCTACGAGCAGTACTTC. This sequence encodes CASSYALVGYEQYF.

J is TRBJ2-3 and V is TRBV5-1; D ambiguous. Germline V gene data show CDR1 as SGHRS and CDR2 as YFSETQ. This CDR3 has 14 residues. Trimming took off 1 base at V and 3 bases at J, with 9 bases between the two ends. In DNA, the CDR3 is TGCGCCAGCAGCTTGCGGGCACCGACAGATACGCAGTATTTT. Translated, it gives CASSLRAPTDTQYF.

This clone occurred a few times. V gene TRBV4-1 combines with J gene TRBJ1-1; a weak D match, TRBD1 (5 bases). Deletions cut 3 bases from V and 1 base from J, with 12 bases between. In germline, CDR1 is MGHRA, CDR2 YSYEKL. The CDR3 is 15 residues long. The CDR3, as DNA: TGCGCCAGCAGCCAGTGGGTCAGGGAGAACACTGAAGCTTTCTTT. Its protein product is CASSQWVRENTEAFF.

This chain connects TRBV9 to TRBJ2-7; 9 bases align to TRBD1. The length of the CDR3 is 14 residues. The V gene end was trimmed by 1 base and the J gene end by 6 bases; junction bases not matched to a gene: 5. Germline V CDR1 and CDR2: SGDLS, YYNGEE. The CDR3 nucleotides read TGTGCCAGCAGCGTAACCGGGACAGGGCCCGAGCAGTACTTC. Translating it yields CASSVTGTGPEQYF.